This T cell receptor (beta chain) was captured in a study of T cell repertoires in cytomegalovirus infection. Overall study: In public TCR beta signatures, there were indications of both CMV infection and matching HLA type.

A single record per CDR3 protein comes from TCRdb applying MiXCR to the reads. The sample lists 340,000 or so distinct CDR3 sequences; around 25% were seen once. The study, taken as a whole, reports: HLA-C-restricted, CMV-specific TCR beta clonotypes were dominant ex vivo.

V was clipped by 5 bases and J by 3 bases, with 10 bases between them. CDR3 length equals 13 residues. Per germline, CDR1 LNHDA and CDR2 SQIVND (reference sequence). To note about this clonotype: Its antigen is unknown.

The V gene is TRBV19, the J gene TRBJ2-5; D call uncertain. Sequenced material: cultured PBMCs, taken from culture after CMV antigen stimulation. This TCR derives from a human donor in good health (CMV status not recorded). Some clones in this sample may be carry-over from other donors' samples. CDR3 residues: CASSDLGEETQYF. CDR3 bases: TGTGCCAGTAGTGACCTAGGCGAAGAGACCCAGTACTTC.